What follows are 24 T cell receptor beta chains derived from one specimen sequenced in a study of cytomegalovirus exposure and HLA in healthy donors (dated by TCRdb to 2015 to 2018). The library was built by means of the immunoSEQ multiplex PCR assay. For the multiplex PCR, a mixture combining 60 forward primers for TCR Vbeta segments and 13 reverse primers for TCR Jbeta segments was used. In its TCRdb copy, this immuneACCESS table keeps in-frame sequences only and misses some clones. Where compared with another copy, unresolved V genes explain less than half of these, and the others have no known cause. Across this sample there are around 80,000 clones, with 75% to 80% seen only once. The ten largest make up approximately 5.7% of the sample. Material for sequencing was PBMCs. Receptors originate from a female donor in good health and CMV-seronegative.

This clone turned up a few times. The CDR3 nucleotides are TGTGCCAGCAGTTTTACAGTCATGAACACTGAAGCTTTCTTT. It encodes CASSFTVMNTEAFF. V usage is TRBV6-6 and J usage is TRBJ1-1; unclear D gene. The germline gives CDR1 MNHNY, CDR2 SVGAGI (reference sequence). V was pared by 4 bases and J by 0 bases, with 9 bases between. The length of the CDR3 is 14 residues.

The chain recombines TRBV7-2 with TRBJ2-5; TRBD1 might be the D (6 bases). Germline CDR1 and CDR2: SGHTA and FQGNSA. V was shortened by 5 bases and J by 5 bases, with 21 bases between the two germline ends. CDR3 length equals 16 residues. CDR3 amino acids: CASSPRRVGARETQYF. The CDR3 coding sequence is TGTGCCAGCAGCCCCCGGCGGGTGGGGGCCCGGGAGACCCAGTACTTC. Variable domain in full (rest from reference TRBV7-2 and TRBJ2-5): GAGVSQSPSNKVTEKGKDVELRCDPISGHTALYWYRQSLGQGLEFLIYFQGNSAPDKSGLPSDRFSAERTGGSVSTLTIQRTQQEDSAVYLCASSPRRVGARETQYFGPGTRLLVL.

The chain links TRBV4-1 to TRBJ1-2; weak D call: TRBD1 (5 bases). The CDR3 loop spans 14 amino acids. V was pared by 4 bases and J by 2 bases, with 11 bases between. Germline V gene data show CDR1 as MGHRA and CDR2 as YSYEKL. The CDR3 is CASSLRRGNYGYTF. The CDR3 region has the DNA TGCGCCAGCAGCCTCAGGAGGGGCAACTATGGCTACACCTTC.

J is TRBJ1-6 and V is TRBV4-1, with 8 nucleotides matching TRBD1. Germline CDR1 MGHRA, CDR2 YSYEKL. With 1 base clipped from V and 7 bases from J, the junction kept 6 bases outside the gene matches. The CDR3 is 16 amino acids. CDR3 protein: CASSQGDRGRNSPLHF. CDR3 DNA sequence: TGCGCCAGCAGCCAAGGAGACAGGGGTCGAAATTCACCCCTCCACTTT.

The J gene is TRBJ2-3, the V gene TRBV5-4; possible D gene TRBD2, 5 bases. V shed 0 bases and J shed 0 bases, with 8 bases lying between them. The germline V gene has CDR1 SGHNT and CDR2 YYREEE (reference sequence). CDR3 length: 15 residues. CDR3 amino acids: CASSLDGDSTDTQYF. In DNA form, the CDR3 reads TGTGCCAGCAGCTTGGACGGGGATAGCACAGATACGCAGTATTTT.

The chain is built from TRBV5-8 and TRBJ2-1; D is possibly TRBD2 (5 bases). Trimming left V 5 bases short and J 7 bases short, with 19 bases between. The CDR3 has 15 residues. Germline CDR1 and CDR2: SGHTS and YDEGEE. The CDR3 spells CASSESGPGYNEQFF. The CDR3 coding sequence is TGTGCCAGCAGTGAAAGCGGTCCGGGATATAATGAGCAGTTCTTC.

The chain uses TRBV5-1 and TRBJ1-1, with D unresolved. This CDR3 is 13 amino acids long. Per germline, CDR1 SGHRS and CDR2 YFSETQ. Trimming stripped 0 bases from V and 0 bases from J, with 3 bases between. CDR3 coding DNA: TGCGCCAGCAGCTTGGCGGTGAACACTGAAGCTTTCTTT. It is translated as CASSLAVNTEAFF.

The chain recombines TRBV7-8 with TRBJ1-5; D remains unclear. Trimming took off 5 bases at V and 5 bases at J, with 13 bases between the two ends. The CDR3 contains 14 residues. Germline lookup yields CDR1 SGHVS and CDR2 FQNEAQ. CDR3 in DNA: TGTGCCAGCAGCCAAAGGATCGGAGATCAGCCCCAGCATTTT. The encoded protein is CASSQRIGDQPQHF.

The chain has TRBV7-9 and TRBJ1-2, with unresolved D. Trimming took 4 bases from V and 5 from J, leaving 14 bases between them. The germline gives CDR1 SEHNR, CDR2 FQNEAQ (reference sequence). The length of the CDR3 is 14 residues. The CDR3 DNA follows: TGTGCCAGCAGCTCCACTGGTTCCCCGTATGGCTACACCTTC. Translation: CASSSTGSPYGYTF.

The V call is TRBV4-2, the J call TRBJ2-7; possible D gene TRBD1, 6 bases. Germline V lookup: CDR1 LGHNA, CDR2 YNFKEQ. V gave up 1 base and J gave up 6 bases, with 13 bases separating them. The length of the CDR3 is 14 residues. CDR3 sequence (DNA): TGTGCCAGCAGCCAAGTACAGGGTAGGAGCGAGCAGTACTTC. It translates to CASSQVQGRSEQYF.

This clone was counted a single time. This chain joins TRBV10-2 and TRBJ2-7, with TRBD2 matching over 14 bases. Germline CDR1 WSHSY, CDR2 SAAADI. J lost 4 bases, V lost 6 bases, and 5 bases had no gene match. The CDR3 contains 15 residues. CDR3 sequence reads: CASRTSGRARYEQYF. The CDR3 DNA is TGCGCCAGCAGGACTAGCGGGAGGGCCAGGTACGAGCAGTACTTC.

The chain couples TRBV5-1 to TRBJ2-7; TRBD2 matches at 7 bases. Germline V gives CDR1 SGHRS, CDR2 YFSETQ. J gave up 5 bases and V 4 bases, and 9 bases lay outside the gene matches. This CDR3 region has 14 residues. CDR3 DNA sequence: TGCGCCAGCAGCGCTACAGCGGGAAGGCACGAGCAGTACTTC. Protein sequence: CASSATAGRHEQYF.

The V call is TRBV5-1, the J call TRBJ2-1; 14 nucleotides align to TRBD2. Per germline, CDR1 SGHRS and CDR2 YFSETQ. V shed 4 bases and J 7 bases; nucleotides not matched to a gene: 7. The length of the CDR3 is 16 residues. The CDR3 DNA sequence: TGCGCCAGCAGCCGGGGACTAGCGGGAGTAGTGAATGAGCAGTTCTTC. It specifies CASSRGLAGVVNEQFF. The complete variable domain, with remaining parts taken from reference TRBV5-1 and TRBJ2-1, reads KAGVTQTPRYLIKTRGQQVTLSCSPISGHRSVSWYQQTPGQGLQFLFEYFSETQRNKGNFPGRFSGRQFSNSRSEMNVSTLELGDSALYLCASSRGLAGVVNEQFFGPGTRLTVL.

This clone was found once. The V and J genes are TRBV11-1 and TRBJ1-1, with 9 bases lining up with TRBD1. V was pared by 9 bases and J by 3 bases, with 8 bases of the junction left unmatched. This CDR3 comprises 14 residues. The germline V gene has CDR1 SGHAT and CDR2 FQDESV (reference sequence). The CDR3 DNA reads TGTGCCAGTGACGGGACAGGGCTGGACACTGAAGCTTTCTTT. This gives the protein CASDGTGLDTEAFF. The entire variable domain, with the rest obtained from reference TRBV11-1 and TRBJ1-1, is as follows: EAEVAQSPRYKITEKSQAVAFWCDPISGHATLYWYRQILGQGPELLVQFQDESVVDDSQLPKDRFSAERLKGVDSTLKIQPAELGDSAMYLCASDGTGLDTEAFFGQGTRLTVV.

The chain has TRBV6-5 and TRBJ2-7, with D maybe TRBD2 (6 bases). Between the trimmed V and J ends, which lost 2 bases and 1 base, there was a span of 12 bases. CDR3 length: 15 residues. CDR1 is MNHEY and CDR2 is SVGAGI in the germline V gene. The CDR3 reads CASSYGGGRSYEQYF. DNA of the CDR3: TGTGCCAGCAGTTACGGCGGAGGGAGGTCCTACGAGCAGTACTTC.

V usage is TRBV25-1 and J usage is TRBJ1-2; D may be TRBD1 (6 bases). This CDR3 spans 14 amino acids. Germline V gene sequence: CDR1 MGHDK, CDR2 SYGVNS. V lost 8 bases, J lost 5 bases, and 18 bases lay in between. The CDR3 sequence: CASRMNRGGYGYTF. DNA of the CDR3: TGTGCCAGCCGCATGAATAGGGGGGGGTATGGCTACACCTTC.

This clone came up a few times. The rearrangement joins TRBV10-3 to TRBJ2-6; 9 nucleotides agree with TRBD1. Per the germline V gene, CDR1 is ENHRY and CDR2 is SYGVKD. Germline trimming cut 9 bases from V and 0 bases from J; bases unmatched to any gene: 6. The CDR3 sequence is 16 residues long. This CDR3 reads CAMGGTGLSGANVLTF. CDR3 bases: TGTGCCATGGGCGGGACAGGGCTCTCTGGGGCCAACGTCCTGACTTTC.

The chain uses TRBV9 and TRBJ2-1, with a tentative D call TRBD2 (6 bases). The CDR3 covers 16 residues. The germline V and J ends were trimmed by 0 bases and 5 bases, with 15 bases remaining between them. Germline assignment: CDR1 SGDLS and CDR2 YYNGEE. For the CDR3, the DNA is TGTGCCAGCAGCGTAGGGGGCCAGCGGGTAGACAATGAGCAGTTCTTC. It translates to CASSVGGQRVDNEQFF.

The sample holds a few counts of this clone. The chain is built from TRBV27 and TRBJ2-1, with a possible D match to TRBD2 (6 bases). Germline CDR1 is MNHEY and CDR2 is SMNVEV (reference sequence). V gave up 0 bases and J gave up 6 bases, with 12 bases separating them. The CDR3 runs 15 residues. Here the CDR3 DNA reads TGTGCCAGCAGTTTATCGGGGAGGCTCCGCAATGAGCAGTTCTTC. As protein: CASSLSGRLRNEQFF.

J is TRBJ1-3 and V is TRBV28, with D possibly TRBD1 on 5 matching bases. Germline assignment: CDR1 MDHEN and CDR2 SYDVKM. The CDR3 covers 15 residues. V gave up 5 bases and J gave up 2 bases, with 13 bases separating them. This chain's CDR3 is CASSAGIYAGNTIYF. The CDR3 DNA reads TGTGCCAGCAGTGCAGGGATTTATGCTGGAAACACCATATATTTT.

The CDR3 nucleotides read TGTGCCAGCAGCTCGCTAGCGGGAGTGTACGAGCAGTACTTC. It codes for CASSSLAGVYEQYF. This sequence joins TRBV7-9 and TRBJ2-7; 10 nucleotides agree with TRBD2. The CDR3 contains 14 residues. The germline gives CDR1 SEHNR, CDR2 FQNEAQ (reference sequence). V was pared by 4 bases and J by 4 bases, with 4 bases of the junction left unmatched.

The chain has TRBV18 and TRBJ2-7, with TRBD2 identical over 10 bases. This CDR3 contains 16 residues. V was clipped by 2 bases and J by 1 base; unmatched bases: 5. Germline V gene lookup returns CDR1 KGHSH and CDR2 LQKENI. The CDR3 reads CASSPILAGASYEQYF. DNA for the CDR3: TGTGCCAGCTCACCAATCCTAGCGGGGGCATCCTACGAGCAGTACTTC.

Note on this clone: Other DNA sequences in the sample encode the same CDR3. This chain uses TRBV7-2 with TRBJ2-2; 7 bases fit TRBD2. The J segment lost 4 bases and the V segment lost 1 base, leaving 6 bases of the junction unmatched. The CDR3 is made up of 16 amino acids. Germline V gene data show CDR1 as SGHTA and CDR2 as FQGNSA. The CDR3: CASSLVGGRATGELFF. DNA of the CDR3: TGTGCCAGCAGCTTAGTGGGCGGGAGAGCCACCGGGGAGCTGTTTTTT. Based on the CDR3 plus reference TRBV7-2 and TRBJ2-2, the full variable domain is GAGVSQSPSNKVTEKGKDVELRCDPISGHTALYWYRQSLGQGLEFLIYFQGNSAPDKSGLPSDRFSAERTGGSVSTLTIQRTQQEDSAVYLCASSLVGGRATGELFFGEGSRLTVL.

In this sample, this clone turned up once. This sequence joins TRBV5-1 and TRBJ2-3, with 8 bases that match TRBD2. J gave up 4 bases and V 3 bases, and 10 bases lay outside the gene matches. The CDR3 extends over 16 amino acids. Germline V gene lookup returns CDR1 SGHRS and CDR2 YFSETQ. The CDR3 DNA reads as TGCGCCAGCAGCTCGCTCCCGGGACTAGTTCCAGATACGCAGTATTTT. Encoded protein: CASSSLPGLVPDTQYF.